This T cell receptor (beta chain) originates from a study of shared clonotypes between healthy human individuals. Whole-study findings and limits: Few donors limited the genetic and exposure-history diversity represented. It was only blood that was sampled, and tissue repertoires likely differ.

Remarks on this clone: Its antigen is currently unknown.

The CDR3 has 14 residues. V shed 3 bases and J shed 5 bases, with 13 bases lying between them. The germline V gene has CDR1 SEHNR and CDR2 FQNEAQ (reference sequence). Genomic DNA of every subset was divided equally among multiple immunoSEQ plates. About 30,000 T cell genomes, or approximately 190 ng DNA, went into the sorted-subset replicate PCRs. Repertoires were generated with immunoSEQ multiplex PCR, while TCRdb's copy carries only in-frame clones and drops some. The sample includes about 2.4 million clones, more than 85% of them seen just once. This sequence was found in a young man in good health. Some clones in this sample may be carry-over from other donors' samples. The sequenced sample was naive CD4+ T cells from PBMCs. The subset is: CD45RA+ positively selected. V gene TRBV7-9 combines with J gene TRBJ2-5; D is unclear. The CDR3 sequence: CASSLVGVLETQYF. CDR3 coding DNA: TGTGCCAGCAGCTTGGTCGGCGTTCTGGAGACCCAGTACTTC.